This T cell receptor (beta chain) was recovered during a study of blood T cell repertoires in COVID-19. Profiled with immunoSEQ multiplex PCR; TCRdb holds only in-frame clones, not every one. Of approximately 190,000 clones in the sample, approximately 82% were seen once. The CDR3 contains 15 residues. Germline loops: CDR1 ENHRY, CDR2 SYGVKD. Trimming cost V 9 bases and J 3 bases; bases outside gene matches: 11. Material for sequencing was peripheral blood. This TCR derives from a human donor with acute or convalescent COVID-19. The donor label of this sample is uncertain. The chain uses TRBV10-3 and TRBJ2-7, with TRBD1 identical over 10 bases. For the CDR3, the DNA is TGTGCCATTAAATTTGGACAGGGGGGTGGCTACGAGCAGTACTTC. It encodes CAIKFGQGGGYEQYF.